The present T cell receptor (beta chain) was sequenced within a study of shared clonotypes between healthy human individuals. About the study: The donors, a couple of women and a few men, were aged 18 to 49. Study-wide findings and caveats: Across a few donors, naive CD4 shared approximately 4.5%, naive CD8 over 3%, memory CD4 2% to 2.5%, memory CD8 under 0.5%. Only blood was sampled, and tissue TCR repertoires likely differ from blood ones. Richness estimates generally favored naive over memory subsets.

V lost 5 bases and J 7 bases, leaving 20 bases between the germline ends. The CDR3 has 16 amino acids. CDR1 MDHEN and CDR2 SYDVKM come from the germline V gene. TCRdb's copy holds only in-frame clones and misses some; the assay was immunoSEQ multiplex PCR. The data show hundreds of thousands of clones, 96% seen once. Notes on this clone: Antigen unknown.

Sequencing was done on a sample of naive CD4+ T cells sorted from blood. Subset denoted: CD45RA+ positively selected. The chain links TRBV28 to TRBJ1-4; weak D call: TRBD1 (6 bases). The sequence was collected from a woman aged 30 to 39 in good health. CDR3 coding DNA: TGTGCCAGCAGTAAAGATATACAGGGATCGTTTGAAAAACTGTTTTTT. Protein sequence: CASSKDIQGSFEKLFF.